The source of this T cell receptor beta chain is a study of T cells after posttransplantation cyclophosphamide. This clone was seen a few times. Here immunoSEQ multiplex PCR was the method, and the copy in TCRdb shows in-frame clones only, minus some. Of tens of thousands of clones listed, about 86% are singletons. Germline CDR1 LGHNA, CDR2 YSLEER. This CDR3 is built from 15 residues. Deletions cut 1 base from V and 5 bases from J, with 15 bases between. Specimen: PBMCs. This clonotype was obtained from a man between 25 and 39 years old with a blood cancer, CMV-positive, and with a related stem cell donor. This chain uses TRBV4-3 with TRBJ2-7; TRBD2 is a possible D gene (5 bases). The CDR3 loop reads CASSQGMGVRDEQYF. DNA of the CDR3: TGCGCCAGCAGCCAAGGAATGGGAGTAAGGGACGAGCAGTACTTC.